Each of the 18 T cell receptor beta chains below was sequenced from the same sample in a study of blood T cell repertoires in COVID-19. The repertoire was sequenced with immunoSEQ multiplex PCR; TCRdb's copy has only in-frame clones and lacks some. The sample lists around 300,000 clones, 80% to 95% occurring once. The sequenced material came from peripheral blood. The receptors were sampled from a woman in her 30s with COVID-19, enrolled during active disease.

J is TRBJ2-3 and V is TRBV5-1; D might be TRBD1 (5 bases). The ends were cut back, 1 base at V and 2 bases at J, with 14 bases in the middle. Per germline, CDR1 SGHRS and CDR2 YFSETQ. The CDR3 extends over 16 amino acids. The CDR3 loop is CASSLQGKGSTDTQYF. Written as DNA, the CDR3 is TGCGCCAGCAGCTTGCAAGGAAAGGGGTCCACAGATACGCAGTATTTT. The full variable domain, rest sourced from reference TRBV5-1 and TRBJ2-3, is KAGVTQTPRYLIKTRGQQVTLSCSPISGHRSVSWYQQTPGQGLQFLFEYFSETQRNKGNFPGRFSGRQFSNSRSEMNVSTLELGDSALYLCASSLQGKGSTDTQYFGPGTRLTVL.

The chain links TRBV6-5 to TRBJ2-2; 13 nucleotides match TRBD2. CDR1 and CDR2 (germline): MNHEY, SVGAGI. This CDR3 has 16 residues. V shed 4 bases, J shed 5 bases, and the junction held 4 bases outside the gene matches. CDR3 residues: CASSLGLAGATGELFF. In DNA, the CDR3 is TGTGCCAGCAGTTTAGGACTAGCGGGAGCTACCGGGGAGCTGTTTTTT.

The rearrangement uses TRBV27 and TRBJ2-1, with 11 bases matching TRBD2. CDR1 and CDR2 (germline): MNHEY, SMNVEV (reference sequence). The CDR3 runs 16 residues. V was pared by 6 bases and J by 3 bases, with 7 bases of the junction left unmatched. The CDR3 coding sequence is TGTGCCAGCAGCATCATAGCGGGAGGGATCTACAATGAGCAGTTCTTC. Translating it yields CASSIIAGGIYNEQFF.

The DNA for the CDR3 is TGTGCCAGCAGCTCGCCCTCGACTGCCTATGGCTACACCTTC. Its translation: CASSSPSTAYGYTF. The chain is built from TRBV9 and TRBJ1-2, with D unclear. V was trimmed by 4 bases and J by 4 bases, leaving 14 bases between them. The CDR3 is 14 amino acids. The germline V gene encodes CDR1 SGDLS and CDR2 YYNGEE.

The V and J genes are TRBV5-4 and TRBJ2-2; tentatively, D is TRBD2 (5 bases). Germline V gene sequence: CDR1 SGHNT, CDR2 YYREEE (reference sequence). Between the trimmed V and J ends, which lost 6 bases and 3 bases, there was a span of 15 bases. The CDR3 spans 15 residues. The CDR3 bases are TGTGCCAGCACCCCAGGAGGCAGACACACCGGGGAGCTGTTTTTT. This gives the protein CASTPGGRHTGELFF. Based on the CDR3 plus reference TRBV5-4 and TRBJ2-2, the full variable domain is ETGVTQSPTHLIKTRGQQVTLRCSSQSGHNTVSWYQQALGQGPQFIFQYYREEENGRGNFPPRFSGLQFPNYSSELNVNALELDDSALYLCASTPGGRHTGELFFGEGSRLTVL.

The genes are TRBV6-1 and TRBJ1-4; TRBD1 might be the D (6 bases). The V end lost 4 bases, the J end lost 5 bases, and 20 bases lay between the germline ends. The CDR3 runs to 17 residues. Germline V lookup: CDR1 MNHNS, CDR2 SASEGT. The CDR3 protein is CASSAPIGTNRNEKLFF. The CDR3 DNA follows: TGTGCCAGCAGTGCCCCGATAGGGACAAACCGGAATGAAAAACTGTTTTTT.

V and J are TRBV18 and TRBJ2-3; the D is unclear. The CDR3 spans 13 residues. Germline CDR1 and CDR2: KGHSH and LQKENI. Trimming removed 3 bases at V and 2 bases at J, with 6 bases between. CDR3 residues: CASSPGTTDTQYF. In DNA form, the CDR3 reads TGTGCCAGCTCACCGGGCACCACAGATACGCAGTATTTT.

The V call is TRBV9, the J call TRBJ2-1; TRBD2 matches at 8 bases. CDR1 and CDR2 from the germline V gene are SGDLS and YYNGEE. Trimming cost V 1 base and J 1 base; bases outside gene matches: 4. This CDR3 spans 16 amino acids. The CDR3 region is CASSVPPGGSYNEQFF. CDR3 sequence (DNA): TGTGCCAGCAGCGTACCCCCGGGGGGGTCCTACAATGAGCAGTTCTTC.

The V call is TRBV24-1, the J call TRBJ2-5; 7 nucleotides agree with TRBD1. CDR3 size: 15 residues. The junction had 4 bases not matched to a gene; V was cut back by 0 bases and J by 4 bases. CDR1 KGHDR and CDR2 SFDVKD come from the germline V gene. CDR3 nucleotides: TGTGCCACCAGTGATTTGGAGGGGGCGCGAGAGACCCAGTACTTC. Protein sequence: CATSDLEGARETQYF.

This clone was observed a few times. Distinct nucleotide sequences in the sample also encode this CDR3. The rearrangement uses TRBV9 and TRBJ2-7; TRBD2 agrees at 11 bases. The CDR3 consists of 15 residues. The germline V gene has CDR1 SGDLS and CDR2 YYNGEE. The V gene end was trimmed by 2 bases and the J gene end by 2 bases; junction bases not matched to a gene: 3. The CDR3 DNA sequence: TGTGCCAGCAGCGTCGGGACTAGCGGCCCCTACGAGCAGTACTTC. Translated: CASSVGTSGPYEQYF.

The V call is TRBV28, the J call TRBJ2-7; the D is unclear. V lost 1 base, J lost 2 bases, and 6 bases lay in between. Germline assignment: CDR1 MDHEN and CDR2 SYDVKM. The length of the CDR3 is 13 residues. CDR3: CASSLSVTYEQYF. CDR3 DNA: TGTGCCAGCAGTTTATCGGTCACCTACGAGCAGTACTTC. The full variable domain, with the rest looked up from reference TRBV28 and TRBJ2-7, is DVKVTQSSRYLVKRTGEKVFLECVQDMDHENMFWYRQDPGLGLRLIYFSYDVKMKEKGDIPEGYSVSREKKERFSLILESASTNQTSMYLCASSLSVTYEQYFGPGTRLTVT.

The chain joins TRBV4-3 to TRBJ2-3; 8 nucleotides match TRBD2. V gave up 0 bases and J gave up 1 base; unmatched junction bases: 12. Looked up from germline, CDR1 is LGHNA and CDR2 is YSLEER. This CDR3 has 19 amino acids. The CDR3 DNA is TGCGCCAGCAGCCAAGATCTCGTGGGCGTGACTAGCGGCACAGATACGCAGTATTTT. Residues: CASSQDLVGVTSGTDTQYF.

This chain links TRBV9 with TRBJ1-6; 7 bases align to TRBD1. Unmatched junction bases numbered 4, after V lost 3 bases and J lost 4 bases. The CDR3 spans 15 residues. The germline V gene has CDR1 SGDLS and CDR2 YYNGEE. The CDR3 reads CASSEWDRYNSPLHF. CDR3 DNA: TGTGCCAGCAGCGAATGGGACAGATATAATTCACCCCTCCACTTT. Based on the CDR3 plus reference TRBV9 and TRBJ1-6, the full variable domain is DSGVTQTPKHLITATGQRVTLRCSPRSGDLSVYWYQQSLDQGLQFLIQYYNGEERAKGNILERFSAQQFPDLHSELNLSSLELGDSALYFCASSEWDRYNSPLHFGNGTRLTVT.

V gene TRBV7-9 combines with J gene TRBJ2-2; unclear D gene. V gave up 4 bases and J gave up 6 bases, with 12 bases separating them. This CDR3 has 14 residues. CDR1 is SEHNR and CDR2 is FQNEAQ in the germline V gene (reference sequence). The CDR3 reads CASSSQIPPGELFF. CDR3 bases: TGTGCCAGCAGCTCCCAAATCCCCCCCGGGGAGCTGTTTTTT.

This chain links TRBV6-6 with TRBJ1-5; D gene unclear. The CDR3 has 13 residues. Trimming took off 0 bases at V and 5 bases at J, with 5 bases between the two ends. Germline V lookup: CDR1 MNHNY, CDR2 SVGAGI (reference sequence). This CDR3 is CASSYSQDQPQHF. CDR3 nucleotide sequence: TGTGCCAGCAGTTACTCCCAGGATCAGCCCCAGCATTTT.

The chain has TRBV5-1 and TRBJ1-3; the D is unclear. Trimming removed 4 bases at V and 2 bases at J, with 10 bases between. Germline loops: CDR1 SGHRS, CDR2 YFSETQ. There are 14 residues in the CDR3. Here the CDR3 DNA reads TGCGCCAGCAGCCCTGTTGGGCCTGGAAACACCATATATTTT. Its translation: CASSPVGPGNTIYF.

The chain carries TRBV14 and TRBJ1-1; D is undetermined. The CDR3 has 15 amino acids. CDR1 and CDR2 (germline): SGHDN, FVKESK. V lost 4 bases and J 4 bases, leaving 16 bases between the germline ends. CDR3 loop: CASSPLGGFGTEAFF. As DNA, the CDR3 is TGTGCCAGCAGCCCCCTTGGAGGGTTCGGCACTGAAGCTTTCTTT. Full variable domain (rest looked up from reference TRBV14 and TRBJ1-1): EAGVTQFPSHSVIEKGQTVTLRCDPISGHDNLYWYRRVMGKEIKFLLHFVKESKQDESGMPNNRFLAERTGGTYSTLKVQPAELEDSGVYFCASSPLGGFGTEAFFGQGTRLTVV.

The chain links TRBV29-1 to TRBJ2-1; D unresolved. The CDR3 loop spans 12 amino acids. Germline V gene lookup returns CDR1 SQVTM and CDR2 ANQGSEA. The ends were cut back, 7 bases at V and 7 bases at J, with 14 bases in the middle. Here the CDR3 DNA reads TGCAGCGGTAAGAGGAAAAAGAATGAGCAGTTCTTC. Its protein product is CSGKRKKNEQFF.